This T cell receptor (beta chain) is drawn from a study of blood T cell repertoires in COVID-19. Germline V gene data show CDR1 as PRHDT and CDR2 as FYEKMQ (reference sequence). The CDR3 runs 15 residues. Trimming cost V 5 bases and J 2 bases; bases outside gene matches: 3. Method: immunoSEQ multiplex PCR; TCRdb's copy keeps in-frame clones and lacks some. This repertoire shows about 180,000 clones, roughly 81% found once; its top ten account for approximately 10%. This clone was recorded once. The chain joins TRBV13 to TRBJ2-5; TRBD2 aligns across 12 bases. The material sequenced was peripheral blood. The source of this sequence is an elderly woman with COVID-19, enrolled during active disease. The CDR3 reads CASSPTSGGQETQYF. DNA for the CDR3: TGTGCCAGCAGCCCGACTAGCGGGGGACAAGAGACCCAGTACTTC. The full variable domain, rest sourced from reference TRBV13 and TRBJ2-5, is AAGVIQSPRHLIKEKRETATLKCYPIPRHDTVYWYQQGPGQDPQFLISFYEKMQSDKGSIPDRFSAQQFSDYHSELNMSSLELGDSALYFCASSPTSGGQETQYFGPGTRLLVL.